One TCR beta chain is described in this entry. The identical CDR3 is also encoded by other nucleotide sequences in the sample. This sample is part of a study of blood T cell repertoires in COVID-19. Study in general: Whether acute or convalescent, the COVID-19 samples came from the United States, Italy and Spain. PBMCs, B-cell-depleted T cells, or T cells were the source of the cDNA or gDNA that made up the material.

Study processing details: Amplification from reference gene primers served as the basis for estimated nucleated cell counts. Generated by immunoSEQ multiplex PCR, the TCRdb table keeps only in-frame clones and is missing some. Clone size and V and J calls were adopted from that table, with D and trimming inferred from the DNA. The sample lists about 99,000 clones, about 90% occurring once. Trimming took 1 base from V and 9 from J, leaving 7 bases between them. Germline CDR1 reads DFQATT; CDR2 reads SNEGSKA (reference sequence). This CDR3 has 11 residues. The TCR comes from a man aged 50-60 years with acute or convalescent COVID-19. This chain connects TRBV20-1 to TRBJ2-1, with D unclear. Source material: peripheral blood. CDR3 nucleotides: TGCAGTGCTAGAGCATCCGGTGAGCAGTTCTTC. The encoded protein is CSARASGEQFF.